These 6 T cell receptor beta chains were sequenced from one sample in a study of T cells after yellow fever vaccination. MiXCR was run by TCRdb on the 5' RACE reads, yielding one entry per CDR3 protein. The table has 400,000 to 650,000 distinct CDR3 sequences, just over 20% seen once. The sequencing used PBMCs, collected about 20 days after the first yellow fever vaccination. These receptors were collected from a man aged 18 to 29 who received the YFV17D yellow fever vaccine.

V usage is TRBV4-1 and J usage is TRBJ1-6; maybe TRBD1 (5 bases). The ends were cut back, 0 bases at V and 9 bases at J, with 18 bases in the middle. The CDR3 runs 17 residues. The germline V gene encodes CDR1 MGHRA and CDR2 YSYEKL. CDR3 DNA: TGCGCCAGCAGCCAAGATAGGGGCCGGGCGGGAATTTCACCCCTCCACTTT. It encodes CASSQDRGRAGISPLHF.

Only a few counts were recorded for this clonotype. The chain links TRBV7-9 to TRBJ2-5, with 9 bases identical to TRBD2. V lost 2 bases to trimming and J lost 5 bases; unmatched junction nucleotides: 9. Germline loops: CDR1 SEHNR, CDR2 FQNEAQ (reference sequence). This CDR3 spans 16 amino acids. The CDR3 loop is CASSLMPSGELETQYF. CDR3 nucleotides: TGTGCCAGCAGCTTAATGCCTAGCGGGGAGCTGGAGACCCAGTACTTC.

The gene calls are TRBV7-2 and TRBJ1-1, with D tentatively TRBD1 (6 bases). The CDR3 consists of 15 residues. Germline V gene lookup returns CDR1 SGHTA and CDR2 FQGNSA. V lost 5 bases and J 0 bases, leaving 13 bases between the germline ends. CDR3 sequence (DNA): TGTGCCAGCAGCCTAACGAGGGGGATGAACACTGAAGCTTTCTTT. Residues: CASSLTRGMNTEAFF. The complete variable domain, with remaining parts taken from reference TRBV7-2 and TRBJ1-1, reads GAGVSQSPSNKVTEKGKDVELRCDPISGHTALYWYRQSLGQGLEFLIYFQGNSAPDKSGLPSDRFSAERTGGSVSTLTIQRTQQEDSAVYLCASSLTRGMNTEAFFGQGTRLTVV.

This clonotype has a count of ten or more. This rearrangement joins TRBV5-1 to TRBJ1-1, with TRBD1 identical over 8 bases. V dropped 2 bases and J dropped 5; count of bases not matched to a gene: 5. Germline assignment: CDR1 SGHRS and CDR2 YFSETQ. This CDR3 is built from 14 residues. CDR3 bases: TGCGCCAGCAGCTTTACAGGGGGGGGAACTGAAGCTTTCTTT. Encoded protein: CASSFTGGGTEAFF.

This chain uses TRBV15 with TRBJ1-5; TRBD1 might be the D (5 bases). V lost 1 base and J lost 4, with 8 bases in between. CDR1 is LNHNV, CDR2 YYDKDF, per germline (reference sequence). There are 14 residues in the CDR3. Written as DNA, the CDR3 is TGTGCCACCAGCAGAGCCCAGGGAAATCAGCCCCAGCATTTT. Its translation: CATSRAQGNQPQHF.

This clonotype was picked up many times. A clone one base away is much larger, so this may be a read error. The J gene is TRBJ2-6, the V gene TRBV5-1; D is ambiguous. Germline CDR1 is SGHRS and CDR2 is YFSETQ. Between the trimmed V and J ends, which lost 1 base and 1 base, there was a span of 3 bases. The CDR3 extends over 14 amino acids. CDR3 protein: CASSLRSGANVLTF. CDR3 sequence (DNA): TGCGCCAGCAGCTTGCGGTCTGGGGCCAACGTCCTGACTTTC.